One and the same sample provided the 10 T cell receptor beta chains below, sequenced in a study of T-cell memory formation after mild COVID-19. TCRdb analysed the 5' RACE reads with MiXCR anew, one entry per CDR3 protein. The data hold 360,000 or so distinct CDR3 sequences, with 28% observed a single time. The sample consisted of PBMCs or a T cell subset sorted from them (not recorded which). The receptors originated from an adult woman who had mild COVID-19 (a few samples of this study predate the infection). Cell type and time point are not known.

This clonotype has a handful of counts. The rearrangement uses TRBV30 and TRBJ2-7, with D unclear. Germline V CDR1 and CDR2: GTSNPN, SVGIG (reference sequence). This CDR3 has 11 amino acids. Trimming stripped 3 bases from V and 5 bases from J, with 8 bases between. CDR3 sequence: CAWRAGHEQYF. DNA of the CDR3: TGTGCCTGGAGGGCCGGTCACGAGCAGTACTTC.

The V and J genes are TRBV4-3 and TRBJ2-5; D uncertain. Per germline, CDR1 LGHNA and CDR2 YSLEER. Trimming shortened V by 0 bases and J by 5 bases, and 7 bases separated the two germline ends. The CDR3 is made up of 13 amino acids. CDR3 amino acids: CASSQDSAETQYF. CDR3 DNA: TGCGCCAGCAGCCAAGATTCAGCGGAGACCCAGTACTTC.

The J gene is TRBJ2-1, the V gene TRBV5-1; TRBD2 matches 11 bases. The J segment lost 5 bases and the V segment lost 5 bases, leaving 3 bases of the junction unmatched. The CDR3 spans 14 residues. Germline V gene lookup returns CDR1 SGHRS and CDR2 YFSETQ. CDR3 DNA sequence: TGCGCCAGCAGGGGACTAGCGGACCACAATGAGCAGTTCTTC. Translating gives CASRGLADHNEQFF.

In DNA, the CDR3 is TGTGCCAGCATTGCCGGAAGAGAGACCCAGTACTTC. It yields the protein CASIAGRETQYF. The V call is TRBV2, the J call TRBJ2-5; D gene ambiguous. The CDR3 totals 12 residues. Deletions cut 7 bases from V and 4 bases from J, with 10 bases between. Germline V gene lookup returns CDR1 SNHLY and CDR2 FYNNEI.

The CDR3 DNA is TGTGCCAGCAGTTTATCTGGCCCGAGGGACGGGAGGGCCCAAGAGACCCAGTACTTC. This sequence encodes CASSLSGPRDGRAQETQYF. The chain carries TRBV27 and TRBJ2-5; the match to TRBD2 covers 8 bases. After removal of 0 bases from V and 1 base from J, the junction contained 13 bases not matched to a gene. The CDR3 length is 19 residues. In germline, CDR1 is MNHEY, CDR2 SMNVEV (reference sequence).

This clonotype was picked up a small number of times. CDR3 DNA sequence: TGCGCCAGCAGCTTGAACCCCAGCTATGGCTACACCTTC. It encodes CASSLNPSYGYTF. The V and J genes are TRBV5-1 and TRBJ1-2; D is undetermined. CDR1 is SGHRS, CDR2 YFSETQ, per germline. The CDR3 extends over 13 amino acids. V gave up 1 base and J gave up 4 bases, with 8 bases separating them.

This clonotype turned up a few times. The genes are TRBV6-2 or TRBV6-3 and TRBJ2-7; a weak D match, TRBD1 (6 bases). CDR1 and CDR2 (germline): MNHEY, SVGEGT. The CDR3 totals 14 residues. Trimming removed 5 bases from V and 6 bases from J, with 17 bases in between. This chain's CDR3 is CASSTPGTKGEQYF. CDR3 sequence (DNA): TGTGCCAGCAGTACACCCGGGACAAAGGGCGAGCAGTACTTC.

This clonotype was observed at least ten times. The chain employs TRBV20-1 and TRBJ2-7, with D possibly called TRBD1 or TRBD2 (6 bases each). CDR1 is DFQATT and CDR2 is SNEGSKA in the germline V gene (reference sequence). The CDR3 consists of 15 residues. The V gene lost 6 bases and the J gene lost 1 base, with 19 bases spanning the gap. The CDR3 here is CSAPLTGGGSYEQYF. In DNA, the CDR3 is TGCAGTGCCCCTCTGACAGGAGGGGGATCCTACGAGCAGTACTTC.

The J gene is TRBJ2-2, the V gene TRBV4-1; the D gene could be TRBD1 or TRBD2 (6 bases each). Germline-derived CDR1 and CDR2 are MGHRA and YSYEKL. V was clipped by 0 bases and J by 7 bases, with 12 bases between them. This CDR3 contains 15 residues. The CDR3 coding sequence is TGCGCCAGCAGCCAAGATCCGGGGGCGGGCGGGGAGCTGTTTTTT. Translation: CASSQDPGAGGELFF.

This clonotype was counted ten times or more. The rearrangement joins TRBV4-3 to TRBJ2-3, with TRBD1 matching 11 bases. The CDR3 runs 13 residues. The ends lost 4 bases at V and 14 bases at J; junction bases unmatched: 8. Germline V gene sequence: CDR1 LGHNA, CDR2 YSLEER. The CDR3, as DNA: TGCGCCAGCAGCCGTACCGGGACAGGGGGTGCGTATTTT. It specifies CASSRTGTGGAYF.